The 24 T cell receptor beta chains presented below share a single source sample, sequenced in a study of control samples from healthy donors and cancer patients. The method was immunoSEQ multiplex PCR; TCRdb's version includes in-frame clones alone and lacks a portion of them. The sample includes fewer than 95,000 clones, 85% to 90% of them seen just once. The sample consisted of blood. The receptors here all came from a woman in her 50s in good health.

The chain links TRBV12-3 or TRBV12-4 to TRBJ2-7, with D perhaps matching TRBD1 (5 bases). CDR3 size: 11 residues. Trimming pared 3 bases from V and 6 bases from J, leaving 6 bases between. CDR3 protein: CASSFRGEQYF. The CDR3, as DNA: TGTGCCAGCAGTTTTAGGGGCGAGCAGTACTTC.

Only one count was recorded for this clone. The CDR3 region is CASSPPSAAGTGELFF. The CDR3 DNA is TGTGCCAGCAGCCCCCCCTCTGCAGCGGGTACCGGGGAGCTGTTTTTT. The chain employs TRBV7-2 and TRBJ2-2, with D possibly matching TRBD2 (6 bases). Between the trimmed V and J ends, which lost 5 bases and 5 bases, there was a span of 18 bases. CDR1 and CDR2 from the germline V gene are SGHTA and FQGNSA. CDR3 length: 16 amino acids.

As to this clone: The same CDR3 can be traced to other DNA sequences in this sample. The chain employs TRBV29-1 and TRBJ1-4; possible D gene TRBD1, 6 bases. This CDR3 contains 13 residues. Per the germline V gene, CDR1 is SQVTM and CDR2 is ANQGSEA. Between the trimmed V and J ends, which lost 4 bases and 8 bases, there was a span of 14 bases. The CDR3 sequence: CSVGGGAGEKLFF. DNA for the CDR3: TGCAGCGTTGGGGGGGGCGCGGGGGAAAAACTGTTTTTT.

This clone was detected once. The chain joins TRBV9 to TRBJ2-7, with TRBD1 matching over 9 bases. Germline CDR1 is SGDLS and CDR2 is YYNGEE. The CDR3 runs to 15 residues. V lost 1 base to trimming and J lost 2 bases; unmatched junction nucleotides: 4. CDR3 loop: CASSVSQGATYEQYF. The CDR3 coding sequence is TGTGCCAGCAGCGTATCACAGGGGGCGACCTACGAGCAGTACTTC.

CDR3: CASSQLASSYEQYF. The CDR3, as DNA: TGTGCCAGCAGCCAACTAGCGAGCTCCTACGAGCAGTACTTC. This chain links TRBV7-9 with TRBJ2-7, with 7 nucleotides matching TRBD2. Germline assignment: CDR1 SEHNR and CDR2 FQNEAQ (reference sequence). With 5 bases clipped from V and 0 bases from J, the junction kept 4 bases outside the gene matches. The CDR3 consists of 14 residues.

This clone showed up just a few times. V and J are TRBV6-5 and TRBJ1-3; D gene unclear. This CDR3 contains 14 residues. The V gene's germline CDR1 is MNHEY and CDR2 SVGAGI. V lost 6 bases, J lost 0 bases, and 9 bases lay in between. The CDR3 nucleotides read TGTGCCAGCAGCGTCACAGACTCTGGAAACACCATATATTTT. This sequence encodes CASSVTDSGNTIYF.

Only one count was recorded for this clone. V is TRBV5-6 and J is TRBJ2-1; D remains unclear. Germline lookup yields CDR1 SGHDT and CDR2 YYEEEE. V shed 1 base and J shed 6 bases, with 5 bases lying between them. CDR3 size: 12 residues. For the CDR3, the DNA is TGTGCCAGCAGCTTGAGTGGCAATGAGCAGTTCTTC. This codes for CASSLSGNEQFF.

The rearrangement uses TRBV27 and TRBJ1-6, with unresolved D. Trimming cost V 7 bases and J 7 bases, with 11 bases left between them. Germline V gene lookup returns CDR1 MNHEY and CDR2 SMNVEV (reference sequence). This CDR3 has 13 amino acids. The CDR3 DNA is TGTGCCAGCAAGTCCGGGCTAAATTCACCCCTCCACTTT. Encoded protein: CASKSGLNSPLHF.

This chain joins TRBV7-2 and TRBJ1-5; D not certain. This CDR3 is built from 15 residues. Trimming stripped 5 bases from V and 3 bases from J, with 14 bases between. Germline CDR1 reads SGHTA; CDR2 reads FQGNSA. The CDR3 DNA follows: TGTGCCAGCAGCCCATTCAACGGACCCAATCAGCCCCAGCATTTT. Translating it yields CASSPFNGPNQPQHF.

This chain uses TRBV6-5 with TRBJ1-6, with a tentative D call TRBD1 (6 bases). V was shortened by 0 bases and J by 9 bases, with 9 bases between the two germline ends. CDR3 size: 14 residues. Germline V gene lookup returns CDR1 MNHEY and CDR2 SVGAGI. CDR3: CASSYSIQGSPLHF. CDR3 coding DNA: TGTGCCAGCAGTTACTCTATACAGGGTTCACCCCTCCACTTT.

The chain links TRBV28 to TRBJ1-5; D gene ambiguous. V lost 3 bases and J 0 bases, leaving 15 bases between the germline ends. The CDR3 is 17 residues long. Germline CDR1 is MDHEN and CDR2 is SYDVKM. The DNA of the CDR3 is TGTGCCAGCAGTTTCCTAGGGCGGGGATATAGCAATCAGCCCCAGCATTTT. Its translation: CASSFLGRGYSNQPQHF.

The genes are TRBV2 and TRBJ2-5; 7 bases line up with TRBD2. CDR3 size: 12 residues. Unmatched junction bases numbered 7, after V lost 10 bases and J lost 5 bases. Per the germline V gene, CDR1 is SNHLY and CDR2 is FYNNEI. CDR3 sequence (DNA): TGTGCCACCAGGGTGGGGGGGGAGACCCAGTACTTC. Protein: CATRVGGETQYF.

The chain recombines TRBV5-6 with TRBJ1-1; tentative D call: TRBD1 (5 bases). The V gene's germline CDR1 is SGHDT and CDR2 YYEEEE. The CDR3 length is 15 residues. Trimming took off 1 base at V and 2 bases at J, with 12 bases between the two ends. This CDR3 reads CASSLLQGINTEAFF. CDR3 nucleotides: TGTGCCAGCAGCTTGCTGCAGGGAATCAACACTGAAGCTTTCTTT. The full variable domain, its missing parts supplied by reference TRBV5-6 and TRBJ1-1, is DAGVTQSPTHLIKTRGQQVTLRCSPKSGHDTVSWYQQALGQGPQFIFQYYEEEERQRGNFPDRFSGHQFPNYSSELNVNALLLGDSALYLCASSLLQGINTEAFFGQGTRLTVV.

The chain is built from TRBV7-2 and TRBJ2-5; TRBD2 aligns across 16 bases. The CDR3 spans 19 residues. V lost 5 bases to trimming and J lost 5 bases; unmatched junction nucleotides: 14. Looked up from germline, CDR1 is SGHTA and CDR2 is FQGNSA. CDR3: CASSQVEPGLAGGPETQYF. Written as DNA, the CDR3 is TGTGCCAGCAGCCAGGTTGAACCGGGACTAGCGGGAGGGCCGGAGACCCAGTACTTC.

The chain links TRBV27 to TRBJ1-6; D unresolved. CDR1 MNHEY and CDR2 SMNVEV come from the germline V gene (reference sequence). Trimming removed 5 bases at V and 0 bases at J, with 8 bases between. The CDR3 has 15 residues. The CDR3 protein is CASSAASSYNSPLHF. The CDR3 coding sequence is TGTGCCAGCAGTGCCGCTAGCTCCTATAATTCACCCCTCCACTTT.

The CDR3 sequence: CASSPGIRFTDTQYF. DNA of the CDR3: TGTGCCAGCTCACCGGGGATCAGGTTCACAGATACGCAGTATTTT. The chain combines TRBV18 with TRBJ2-3, with no clear D. This CDR3 is built from 15 residues. The germline V gene has CDR1 KGHSH and CDR2 LQKENI. The V end was cut by 3 bases, the J end by 2 bases, with 12 bases between.

The V and J genes are TRBV29-1 and TRBJ2-4; D unclear. The CDR3 has 13 amino acids. V lost 3 bases to trimming and J lost 6 bases, with 12 bases between them. Germline-derived CDR1 and CDR2 are SQVTM and ANQGSEA. The CDR3 loop reads CSVEVGRTNIQYF. DNA of the CDR3: TGCAGCGTTGAGGTGGGCCGTACAAACATTCAGTACTTC.

This sequence joins TRBV6-5 and TRBJ1-2, with 10 nucleotides matching TRBD1. V lost 5 bases, J lost 6 bases, and 3 bases stayed unmatched. This CDR3 region has 13 residues. The germline CDR1 and CDR2 sequences are MNHEY and SVGAGI. The CDR3 sequence: CASSRDRGHGYTF. The CDR3 DNA reads TGTGCCAGCAGTCGAGACAGGGGGCATGGCTACACCTTC.

V is TRBV27 and J is TRBJ1-1, with D possibly TRBD1 on 6 matching bases. CDR1 and CDR2 from the germline V gene are MNHEY and SMNVEV (reference sequence). The CDR3 extends over 15 amino acids. Trimming took off 5 bases at V and 5 bases at J, with 18 bases between the two ends. CDR3 nucleotide sequence: TGTGCCAGCAGTGAACTACAGGGAATGGGAACTGAAGCTTTCTTT. Translating it yields CASSELQGMGTEAFF.

The chain couples TRBV19 to TRBJ2-5; 11 nucleotides line up with TRBD2. The CDR3 extends over 15 amino acids. CDR1 LNHDA and CDR2 SQIVND come from the germline V gene (reference sequence). After removal of 3 bases from V and 5 bases from J, the junction contained 5 bases not matched to a gene. CDR3 region: CASSMPTSGVETQYF. CDR3 sequence (DNA): TGTGCCAGTAGTATGCCGACTAGCGGGGTGGAGACCCAGTACTTC.

This chain connects TRBV4-2 to TRBJ1-4; 9 bases are a match to TRBD1. With 2 bases clipped from V and 5 bases from J, the junction kept 3 bases outside the gene matches. Germline CDR1 is LGHNA and CDR2 is YNFKEQ. The CDR3 totals 15 residues. CDR3 nucleotides: TGTGCCAGCAGCCAAACCGGGACAGGGAATGAAAAACTGTTTTTT. Residues: CASSQTGTGNEKLFF.

This clone was counted a few times. CDR3 amino acids: CASSFRAPNTEAFF. The CDR3, as DNA: TGTGCCAGCAGCTTCCGGGCCCCGAACACTGAAGCTTTCTTT. The rearrangement uses TRBV7-8 and TRBJ1-1; D is uncertain. The CDR3 spans 14 residues. Germline assignment: CDR1 SGHVS and CDR2 FQNEAQ. V lost 3 bases, J lost 1 base, and 9 bases lay in between.

The genes are TRBV25-1 and TRBJ2-3; perhaps TRBD1 as D (6 bases). Looked up from germline, CDR1 is MGHDK and CDR2 is SYGVNS. The CDR3 is made up of 11 amino acids. V lost 10 bases, J lost 9 bases, and 14 bases lay in between. The CDR3 region has the DNA TGTGCCACCGGGCCGGGACACACGCAGTATTTT. This codes for CATGPGHTQYF. Supplemented by reference TRBV25-1 and TRBJ2-3, the full variable domain reads EADIYQTPRYLVIGTGKKITLECSQTMGHDKMYWYQQDPGMELHLIHYSYGVNSTEKGDLSSESTVSRIRTEHFPLTLESARPSHTSQYLCATGPGHTQYFGPGTRLTVL.

This chain joins TRBV11-3 and TRBJ1-2; D is undetermined. Germline CDR1 reads SGHNT; CDR2 reads YENEEA. The CDR3 has 13 amino acids. Between the trimmed V and J ends, which lost 6 bases and 5 bases, there was a span of 13 bases. The CDR3 DNA sequence: TGTGCCAGCAGTTCGCCTAACGGGTATGGCTACACCTTC. This gives the protein CASSSPNGYGYTF.